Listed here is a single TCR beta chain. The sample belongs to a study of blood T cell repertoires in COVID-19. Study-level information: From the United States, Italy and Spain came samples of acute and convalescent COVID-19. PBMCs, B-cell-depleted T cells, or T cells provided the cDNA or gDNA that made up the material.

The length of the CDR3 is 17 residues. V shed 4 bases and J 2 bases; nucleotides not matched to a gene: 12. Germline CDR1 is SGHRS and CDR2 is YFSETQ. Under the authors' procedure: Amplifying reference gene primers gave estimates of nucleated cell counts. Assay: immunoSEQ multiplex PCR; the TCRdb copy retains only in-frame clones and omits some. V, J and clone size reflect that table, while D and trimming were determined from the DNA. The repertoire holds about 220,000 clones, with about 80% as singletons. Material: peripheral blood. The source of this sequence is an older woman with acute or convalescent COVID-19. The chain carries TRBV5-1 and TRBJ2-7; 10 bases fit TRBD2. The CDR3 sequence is CASSPGLAVEKTYEQYF. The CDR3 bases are TGCGCCAGCAGCCCCGGACTAGCGGTCGAAAAAACCTACGAGCAGTACTTC.